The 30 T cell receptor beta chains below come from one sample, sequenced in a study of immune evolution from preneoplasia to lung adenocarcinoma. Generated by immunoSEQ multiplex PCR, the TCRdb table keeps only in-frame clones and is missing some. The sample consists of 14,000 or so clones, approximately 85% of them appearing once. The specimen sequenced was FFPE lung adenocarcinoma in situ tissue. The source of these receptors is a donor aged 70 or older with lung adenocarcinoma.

The DNA of the CDR3 is TGTGCCCCCTCCCTAGATAAAAACATTCAGTACTTC. It translates to CAPSLDKNIQYF. V gene TRBV28 combines with J gene TRBJ2-4; the D is unclear. Germline loops: CDR1 MDHEN, CDR2 SYDVKM. V was clipped by 11 bases and J by 4 bases, with 12 bases between them. The CDR3 contains 12 residues. Full variable domain (rest looked up from reference TRBV28 and TRBJ2-4): DVKVTQSSRYLVKRTGEKVFLECVQDMDHENMFWYRQDPGLGLRLIYFSYDVKMKEKGDIPEGYSVSREKKERFSLILESASTNQTSMYLCAPSLDKNIQYFGAGTRLSVL.

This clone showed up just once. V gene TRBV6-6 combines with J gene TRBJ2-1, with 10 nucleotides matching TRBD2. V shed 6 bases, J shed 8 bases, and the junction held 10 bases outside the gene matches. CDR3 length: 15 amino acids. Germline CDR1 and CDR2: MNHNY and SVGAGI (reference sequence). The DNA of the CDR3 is TGTGCCAGCAGCCGCGGTTTAGGGACTAGCGATGAGCAGTTCTTC. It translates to CASSRGLGTSDEQFF.

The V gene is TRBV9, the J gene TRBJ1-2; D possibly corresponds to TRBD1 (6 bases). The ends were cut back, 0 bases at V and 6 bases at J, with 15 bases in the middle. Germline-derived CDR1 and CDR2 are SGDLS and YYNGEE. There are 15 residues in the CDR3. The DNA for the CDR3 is TGTGCCAGCAGCGTAGACGGGACATTCTTCAATGGCTACACCTTC. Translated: CASSVDGTFFNGYTF.

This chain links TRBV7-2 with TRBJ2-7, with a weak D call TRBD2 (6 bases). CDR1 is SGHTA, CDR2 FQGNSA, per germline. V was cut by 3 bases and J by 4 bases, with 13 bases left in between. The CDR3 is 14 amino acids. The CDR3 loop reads CASSFSGSAYEQYF. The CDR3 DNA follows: TGTGCCAGCAGCTTTTCCGGGAGTGCGTACGAGCAGTACTTC. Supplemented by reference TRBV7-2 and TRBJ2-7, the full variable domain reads GAGVSQSPSNKVTEKGKDVELRCDPISGHTALYWYRQSLGQGLEFLIYFQGNSAPDKSGLPSDRFSAERTGGSVSTLTIQRTQQEDSAVYLCASSFSGSAYEQYFGPGTRLTVT.

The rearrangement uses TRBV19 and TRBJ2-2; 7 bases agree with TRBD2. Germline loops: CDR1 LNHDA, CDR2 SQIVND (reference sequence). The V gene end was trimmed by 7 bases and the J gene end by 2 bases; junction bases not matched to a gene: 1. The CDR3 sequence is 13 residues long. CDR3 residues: CASTSGNTGELFF. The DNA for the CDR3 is TGTGCCAGTACTAGCGGAAACACCGGGGAGCTGTTTTTT.

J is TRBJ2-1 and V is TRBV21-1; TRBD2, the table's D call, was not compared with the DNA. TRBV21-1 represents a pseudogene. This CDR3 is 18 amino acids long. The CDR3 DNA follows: TGTGCCAGCCCTCAAAGGGGACTAGCGGGAGTGGGATACAATGAGCAGTTCTTC. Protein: CASPQRGLAGVGYNEQFF.

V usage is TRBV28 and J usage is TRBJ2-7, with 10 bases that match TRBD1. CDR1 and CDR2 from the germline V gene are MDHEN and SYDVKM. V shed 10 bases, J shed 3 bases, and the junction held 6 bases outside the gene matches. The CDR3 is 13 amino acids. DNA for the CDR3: TGTGCCACCCGAAGGGACAGGGGCTACGAGCAGTACTTC. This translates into CATRRDRGYEQYF.

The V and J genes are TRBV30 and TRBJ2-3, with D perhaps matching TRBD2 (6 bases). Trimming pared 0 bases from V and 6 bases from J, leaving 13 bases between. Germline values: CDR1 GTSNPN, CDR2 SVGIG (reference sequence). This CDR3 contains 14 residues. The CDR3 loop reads CAWSVGGVVDTQYF. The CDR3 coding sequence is TGTGCCTGGAGTGTGGGAGGAGTTGTCGATACGCAGTATTTT.

The CDR3: CAWIEAGTGGAHTDTQYF. The CDR3, as DNA: TGTGCCTGGATTGAGGCCGGGACAGGGGGGGCCCACACAGATACGCAGTATTTT. The rearrangement uses TRBV30 and TRBJ2-3, with 11 positions matching TRBD1. This CDR3 comprises 18 residues. The germline gives CDR1 GTSNPN, CDR2 SVGIG (reference sequence). Trimming cost V 4 bases and J 2 bases; bases outside gene matches: 14.

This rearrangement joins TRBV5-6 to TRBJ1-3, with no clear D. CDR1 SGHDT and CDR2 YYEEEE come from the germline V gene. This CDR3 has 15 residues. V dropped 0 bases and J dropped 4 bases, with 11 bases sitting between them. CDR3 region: CASSLGAVGGNTIYF. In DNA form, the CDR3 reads TGTGCCAGCAGCTTGGGGGCCGTTGGAGGAAACACCATATATTTT.

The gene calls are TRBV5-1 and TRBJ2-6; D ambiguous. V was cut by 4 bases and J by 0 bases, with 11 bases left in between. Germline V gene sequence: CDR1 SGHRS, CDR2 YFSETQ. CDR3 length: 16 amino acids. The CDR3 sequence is CASSQLPVSGANVLTF. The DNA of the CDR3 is TGCGCCAGCAGCCAGTTACCGGTCTCTGGGGCCAACGTCCTGACTTTC.

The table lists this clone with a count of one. As DNA, the CDR3 is TGTGCCAGCCGAAGGAGCTCTGGAAACACCATATATTTT. Its translation: CASRRSSGNTIYF. The chain links TRBV11-1 to TRBJ1-3, with D unclear. The germline CDR1 and CDR2 sequences are SGHAT and FQDESV (reference sequence). This CDR3 has 13 residues. Deletions cut 8 bases from V and 0 bases from J, with 8 bases between.

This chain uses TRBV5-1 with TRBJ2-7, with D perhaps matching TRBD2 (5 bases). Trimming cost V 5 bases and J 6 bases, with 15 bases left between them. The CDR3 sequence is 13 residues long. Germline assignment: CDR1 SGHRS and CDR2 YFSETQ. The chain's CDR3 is CASSLAAGGEQYF. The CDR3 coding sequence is TGCGCCAGCAGTCTGGCGGCGGGTGGCGAGCAGTACTTC.

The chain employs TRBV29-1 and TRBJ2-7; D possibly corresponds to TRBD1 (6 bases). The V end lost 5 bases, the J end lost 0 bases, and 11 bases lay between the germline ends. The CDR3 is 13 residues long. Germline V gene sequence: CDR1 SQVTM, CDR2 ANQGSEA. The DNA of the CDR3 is TGCAGCGTTATTGGGGGCGCCTCCTACGAGCAGTACTTC. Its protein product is CSVIGGASYEQYF.

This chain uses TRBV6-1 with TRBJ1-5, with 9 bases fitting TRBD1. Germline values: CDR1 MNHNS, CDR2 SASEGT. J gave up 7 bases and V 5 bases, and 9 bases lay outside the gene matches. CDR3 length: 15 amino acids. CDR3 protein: CASSRDRTGEQPQHF. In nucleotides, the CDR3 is TGTGCCAGCAGTCGAGATAGGACAGGGGAACAGCCCCAGCATTTT.

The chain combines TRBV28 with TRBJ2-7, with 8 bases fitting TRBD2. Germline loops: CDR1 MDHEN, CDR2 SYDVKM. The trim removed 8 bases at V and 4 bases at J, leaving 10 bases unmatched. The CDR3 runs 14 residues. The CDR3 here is CASQIAGRGYEQYF. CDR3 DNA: TGTGCCAGCCAGATAGCGGGAAGGGGGTACGAGCAGTACTTC.

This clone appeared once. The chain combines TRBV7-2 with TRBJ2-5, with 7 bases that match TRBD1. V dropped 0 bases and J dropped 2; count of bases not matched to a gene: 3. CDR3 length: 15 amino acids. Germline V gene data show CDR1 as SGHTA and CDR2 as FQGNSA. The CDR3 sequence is CASSLATGRQETQYF. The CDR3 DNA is TGTGCCAGCAGCTTAGCGACAGGGCGTCAAGAGACCCAGTACTTC.

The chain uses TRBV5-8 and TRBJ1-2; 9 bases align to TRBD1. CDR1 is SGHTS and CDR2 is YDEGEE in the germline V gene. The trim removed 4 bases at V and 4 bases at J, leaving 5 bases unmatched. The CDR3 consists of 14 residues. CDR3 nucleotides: TGTGCCAGCAGCCGGGACAGGGACTCCTATGGCTACACCTTC. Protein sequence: CASSRDRDSYGYTF.

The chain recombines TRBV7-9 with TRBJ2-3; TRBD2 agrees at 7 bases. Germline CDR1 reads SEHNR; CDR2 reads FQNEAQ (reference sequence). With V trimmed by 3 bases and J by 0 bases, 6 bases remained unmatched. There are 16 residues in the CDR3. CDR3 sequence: CASSFQGGVSTDTQYF. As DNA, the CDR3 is TGTGCCAGCAGCTTCCAGGGAGGGGTTAGCACAGATACGCAGTATTTT.

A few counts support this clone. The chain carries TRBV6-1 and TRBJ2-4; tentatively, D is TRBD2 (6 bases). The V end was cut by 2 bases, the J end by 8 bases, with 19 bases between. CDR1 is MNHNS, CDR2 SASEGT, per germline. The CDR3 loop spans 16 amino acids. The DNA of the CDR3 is TGTGCCAGCAGTGAAAGGTACGGGGGAGCCGGGGACATTCAGTACTTC. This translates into CASSERYGGAGDIQYF.

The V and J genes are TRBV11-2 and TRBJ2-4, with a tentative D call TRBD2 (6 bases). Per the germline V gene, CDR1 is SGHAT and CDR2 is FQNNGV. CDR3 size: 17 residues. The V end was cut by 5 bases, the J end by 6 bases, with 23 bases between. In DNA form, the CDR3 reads TGTGCCAGCAGCCACTACTCGGACGCCTGGGGGGTAAACATTCAGTACTTC. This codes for CASSHYSDAWGVNIQYF. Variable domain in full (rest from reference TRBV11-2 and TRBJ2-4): EAGVAQSPRYKIIEKRQSVAFWCNPISGHATLYWYQQILGQGPKLLIQFQNNGVVDDSQLPKDRFSAERLKGVDSTLKIQPAKLEDSAVYLCASSHYSDAWGVNIQYFGAGTRLSVL.

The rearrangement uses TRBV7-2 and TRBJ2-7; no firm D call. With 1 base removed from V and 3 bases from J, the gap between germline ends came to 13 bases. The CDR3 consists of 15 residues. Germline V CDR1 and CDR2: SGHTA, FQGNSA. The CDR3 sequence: CASSLGSENSYEQYF. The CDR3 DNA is TGTGCCAGCAGCTTAGGATCGGAAAATAGCTACGAGCAGTACTTC. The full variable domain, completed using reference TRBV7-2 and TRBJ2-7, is GAGVSQSPSNKVTEKGKDVELRCDPISGHTALYWYRQSLGQGLEFLIYFQGNSAPDKSGLPSDRFSAERTGGSVSTLTIQRTQQEDSAVYLCASSLGSENSYEQYFGPGTRLTVT.

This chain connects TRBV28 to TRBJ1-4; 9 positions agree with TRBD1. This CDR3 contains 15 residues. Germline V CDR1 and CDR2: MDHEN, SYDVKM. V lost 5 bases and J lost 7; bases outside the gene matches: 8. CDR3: CASSVPGQGSEKLFF. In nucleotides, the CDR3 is TGTGCCAGCAGTGTCCCGGGACAGGGCTCTGAAAAACTGTTTTTT.

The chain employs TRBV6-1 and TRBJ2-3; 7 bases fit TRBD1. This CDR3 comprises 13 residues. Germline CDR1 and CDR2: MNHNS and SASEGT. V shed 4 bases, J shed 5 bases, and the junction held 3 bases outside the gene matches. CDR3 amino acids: CASSGQGVDTQYF. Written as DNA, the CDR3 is TGTGCCAGCAGTGGACAGGGAGTAGATACGCAGTATTTT.

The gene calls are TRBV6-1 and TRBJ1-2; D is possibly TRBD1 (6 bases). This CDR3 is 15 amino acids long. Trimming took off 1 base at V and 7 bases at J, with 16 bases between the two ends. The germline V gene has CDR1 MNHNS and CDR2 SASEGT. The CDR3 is CASSEVARGVGGYTF. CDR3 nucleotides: TGTGCCAGCAGTGAAGTTGCCAGGGGAGTTGGTGGCTACACCTTC.

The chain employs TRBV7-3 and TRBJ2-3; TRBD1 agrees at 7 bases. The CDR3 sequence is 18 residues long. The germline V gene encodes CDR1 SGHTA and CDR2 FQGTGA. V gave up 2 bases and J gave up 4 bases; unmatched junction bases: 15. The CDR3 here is CASSLGVSTGVGADTQYF. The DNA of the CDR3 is TGTGCCAGCAGCTTAGGCGTCTCAACAGGGGTTGGGGCAGATACGCAGTATTTT.

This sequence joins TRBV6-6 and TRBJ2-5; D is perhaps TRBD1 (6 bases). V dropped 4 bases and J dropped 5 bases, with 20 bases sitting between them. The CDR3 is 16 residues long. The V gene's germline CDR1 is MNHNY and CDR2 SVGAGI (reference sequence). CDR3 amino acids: CASSSIFYRAEETQYF. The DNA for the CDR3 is TGTGCCAGCAGTTCCATATTTTACAGGGCGGAGGAGACCCAGTACTTC.

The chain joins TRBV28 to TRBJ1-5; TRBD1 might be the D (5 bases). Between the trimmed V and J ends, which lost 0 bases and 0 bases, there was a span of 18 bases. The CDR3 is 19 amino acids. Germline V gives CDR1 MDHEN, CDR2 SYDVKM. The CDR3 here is CASSLWADNLASSNQPQHF. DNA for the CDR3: TGTGCCAGCAGTTTATGGGCGGACAACCTTGCCTCTAGCAATCAGCCCCAGCATTTT. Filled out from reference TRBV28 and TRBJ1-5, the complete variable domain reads DVKVTQSSRYLVKRTGEKVFLECVQDMDHENMFWYRQDPGLGLRLIYFSYDVKMKEKGDIPEGYSVSREKKERFSLILESASTNQTSMYLCASSLWADNLASSNQPQHFGDGTRLSIL.

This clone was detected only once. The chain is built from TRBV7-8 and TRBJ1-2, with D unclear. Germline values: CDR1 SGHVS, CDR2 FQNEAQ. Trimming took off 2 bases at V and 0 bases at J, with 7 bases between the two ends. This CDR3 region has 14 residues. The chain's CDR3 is CASSLIPANYGYTF. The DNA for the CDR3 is TGTGCCAGCAGCTTAATACCCGCTAACTATGGCTACACCTTC.

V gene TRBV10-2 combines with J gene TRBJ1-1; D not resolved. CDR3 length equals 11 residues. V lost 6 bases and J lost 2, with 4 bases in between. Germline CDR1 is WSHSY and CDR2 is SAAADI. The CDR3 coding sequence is TGCGCCAGCAGGAAAAACACTGAAGCTTTCTTT. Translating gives CASRKNTEAFF.